The next 25 T cell receptor beta chains were all read from a single sample in a study of T cell clonotyping in hematopoietic cell transplantation. Repertoires were generated with immunoSEQ multiplex PCR, while TCRdb's copy carries only in-frame clones and drops some. The data hold around 25,000 clones, with nearly 97% observed a single time. The sample taken for sequencing was peripheral blood mononuclear cells. All receptors come from a man aged 50-59 years in good health. Some clones in this sample may be carry-over from other donors' samples.

The chain links TRBV15 to TRBJ1-4, with D maybe TRBD1 (5 bases). This CDR3 comprises 17 residues. Trimming cost V 3 bases and J 7 bases, with 21 bases left between them. Per the germline V gene, CDR1 is LNHNV and CDR2 is YYDKDF (reference sequence). DNA for the CDR3: TGTGCCACCAGCAGGGATATTTCCGGGAGGGGTGGTGAAAAACTGTTTTTT. It translates to CATSRDISGRGGEKLFF.

The chain is built from TRBV19 and TRBJ1-2, with 9 bases that match TRBD1. V lost 6 bases and J lost 3; bases outside the gene matches: 5. This CDR3 region has 14 residues. The germline CDR1 and CDR2 sequences are LNHDA and SQIVND (reference sequence). The CDR3 spells CASSTGGGYYGYTF. The CDR3 coding sequence is TGTGCCAGTAGCACAGGGGGCGGGTACTATGGCTACACCTTC.

The V call is TRBV4-3, the J call TRBJ2-1, with D perhaps matching TRBD2 (6 bases). CDR3 length equals 14 residues. The V gene lost 2 bases and the J gene lost 5 bases, with 10 bases spanning the gap. Looked up from germline, CDR1 is LGHNA and CDR2 is YSLEER. The CDR3 spells CASSQTGENNEQFF. The CDR3 bases are TGCGCCAGCAGCCAAACGGGGGAGAACAATGAGCAGTTCTTC.

This sequence joins TRBV5-4 and TRBJ1-1; D is perhaps TRBD1 (5 bases). CDR1 SGHNT and CDR2 YYREEE come from the germline V gene (reference sequence). The V end was cut by 0 bases, the J end by 1 base, with 16 bases between. The CDR3 is made up of 17 amino acids. Written as DNA, the CDR3 is TGTGCCAGCAGCTTGGGCATGAGGGTGGGGCAGAACACTGAAGCTTTCTTT. Protein: CASSLGMRVGQNTEAFF.

The chain carries TRBV25-1 and TRBJ2-3; D gene uncertain. Germline V lookup: CDR1 MGHDK, CDR2 SYGVNS. The CDR3 sequence is 13 residues long. V lost 0 bases, J lost 1 base, and 2 bases lay in between. CDR3 bases: TGTGCCAGCAGTGAATATGGCACAGATACGCAGTATTTT. It codes for CASSEYGTDTQYF.

The rearrangement joins TRBV7-9 to TRBJ2-7; D is unclear. Germline V lookup: CDR1 SEHNR, CDR2 FQNEAQ (reference sequence). Deletions cut 1 base from V and 1 base from J, with 11 bases between. The CDR3 is made up of 15 amino acids. The CDR3 region has the DNA TGTGCCAGCAGCTTAGTTGTGGGGAAATCCTACGAGCAGTACTTC. This codes for CASSLVVGKSYEQYF.

The rearrangement links TRBV28 to TRBJ1-1; D uncertain. Germline V gene data show CDR1 as MDHEN and CDR2 as SYDVKM. V dropped 2 bases and J dropped 0 bases, with 7 bases sitting between them. The CDR3 totals 14 residues. CDR3 residues: CASSLIRMNTEAFF. In DNA form, the CDR3 reads TGTGCCAGCAGTTTAATCCGTATGAACACTGAAGCTTTCTTT. Full variable domain (outside the CDR3, taken from reference TRBV28 and TRBJ1-1): DVKVTQSSRYLVKRTGEKVFLECVQDMDHENMFWYRQDPGLGLRLIYFSYDVKMKEKGDIPEGYSVSREKKERFSLILESASTNQTSMYLCASSLIRMNTEAFFGQGTRLTVV.

The chain combines TRBV20-1 with TRBJ1-2; D call uncertain. With 2 bases removed from V and 4 bases from J, the gap between germline ends came to 5 bases. Looked up from germline, CDR1 is DFQATT and CDR2 is SNEGSKA (reference sequence). The length of the CDR3 is 11 residues. CDR3: CSARRGYGYTF. DNA of the CDR3: TGCAGTGCTAGACGGGGCTATGGCTACACCTTC.

The chain joins TRBV5-1 to TRBJ1-2, with 8 bases that match TRBD1. Unmatched junction bases numbered 9, after V lost 4 bases and J lost 7 bases. Germline V gene sequence: CDR1 SGHRS, CDR2 YFSETQ. The CDR3 length is 14 residues. As DNA, the CDR3 is TGCGCCAGCAGCCCCTACCCAGGGGGCGTTGGCTACACCTTC. This sequence encodes CASSPYPGGVGYTF.

The genes are TRBV5-6 and TRBJ2-2; 11 positions agree with TRBD2. Trimming at V came to 0 bases and at J to 6 bases, leaving 4 bases not matched to a gene. The CDR3 is 16 residues long. The germline gives CDR1 SGHDT, CDR2 YYEEEE. The CDR3 nucleotides read TGTGCCAGCAGCTTGGAACTAGCGGGGGCCGCCGGGGAGCTGTTTTTT. Its protein product is CASSLELAGAAGELFF.

This chain uses TRBV7-2 with TRBJ1-2; 7 bases align to TRBD1. CDR3 length: 15 residues. Germline CDR1 SGHTA, CDR2 FQGNSA. Trimming cost V 4 bases and J 7 bases; bases outside gene matches: 12. CDR3 region: CASSSYLTTGFGYTF. CDR3 DNA sequence: TGTGCCAGCAGCTCATACCTAACGACAGGGTTTGGCTACACCTTC.

The chain carries TRBV11-2 and TRBJ2-7, with a weak D call TRBD2 (6 bases). Germline CDR1 SGHAT, CDR2 FQNNGV. With 0 bases removed from V and 5 bases from J, the gap between germline ends came to 8 bases. This CDR3 is 13 amino acids long. The CDR3 loop reads CASSLESGDEQYF. CDR3 in DNA: TGTGCCAGCAGCTTAGAATCGGGGGACGAGCAGTACTTC.

The chain links TRBV9 to TRBJ1-1, with D possibly matching TRBD1 (6 bases). Germline loops: CDR1 SGDLS, CDR2 YYNGEE. The germline V and J ends were trimmed by 0 bases and 1 base, with 16 bases remaining between them. This CDR3 comprises 17 residues. The CDR3 DNA reads TGTGCCAGCAGCGTAGGAATCACAGGGAATGAGAACACTGAAGCTTTCTTT. It yields the protein CASSVGITGNENTEAFF.

This sequence joins TRBV10-3 and TRBJ2-2, with D uncertain. The length of the CDR3 is 14 residues. Germline V gene sequence: CDR1 ENHRY, CDR2 SYGVKD. V was shortened by 2 bases and J by 1 base, with 5 bases between the two germline ends. The CDR3 sequence: CAISENGNTGELFF. The CDR3 coding sequence is TGTGCCATCAGTGAGAATGGGAACACCGGGGAGCTGTTTTTT.

The chain couples TRBV30 to TRBJ2-7, with a tentative D call TRBD2 (5 bases). Germline loops: CDR1 GTSNPN, CDR2 SVGIG (reference sequence). The CDR3 consists of 14 residues. Between the trimmed V and J ends, which lost 1 base and 2 bases, there was a span of 12 bases. CDR3 in DNA: TGTGCCTGGAGTGGGACGGAGGACCCCTACGAGCAGTACTTC. Protein: CAWSGTEDPYEQYF.

The rearrangement uses TRBV5-5 and TRBJ2-3; D unresolved. Trimming stripped 3 bases from V and 8 bases from J, with 13 bases between. CDR1 and CDR2 (germline): SGHKS, YYEKEE (reference sequence). This CDR3 is built from 13 residues. CDR3 amino acids: CASSSYTSGTQYF. The CDR3 DNA follows: TGTGCCAGCAGCTCGTACACTTCCGGTACGCAGTATTTT.

This chain joins TRBV19 and TRBJ1-2; 12 nucleotides line up with TRBD1. The V segment lost 6 bases and the J segment 3 bases; nucleotides outside the gene matches: 17. CDR1 is LNHDA and CDR2 is SQIVND in the germline V gene (reference sequence). This CDR3 comprises 19 residues. The CDR3 region has the DNA TGTGCCAGTAGGGCCCCCCCGGGACAGGGGGCGCGGGAGGACTATGGCTACACCTTC. Translated: CASRAPPGQGAREDYGYTF.

The rearrangement links TRBV9 to TRBJ1-1; 7 bases fit TRBD1. Looked up from germline, CDR1 is SGDLS and CDR2 is YYNGEE. This CDR3 comprises 16 residues. V shed 4 bases and J 1 base; nucleotides not matched to a gene: 10. The CDR3 is CASSPPTGTANTEAFF. DNA for the CDR3: TGTGCCAGCAGCCCACCCACCGGGACAGCGAACACTGAAGCTTTCTTT.

The V and J genes are TRBV5-6 and TRBJ2-1, with 10 bases identical to TRBD2. Unmatched junction bases numbered 18, after V lost 0 bases and J lost 15 bases. The CDR3 is made up of 17 amino acids. Germline V lookup: CDR1 SGHDT, CDR2 YYEEEE. In DNA, the CDR3 is TGTGCCAGCAGCTTGGCTGTTTCGCCTAGCGGGGGCCCCGCGCGGTTCTTC. Translation gives CASSLAVSPSGGPARFF.

The rearrangement links TRBV30 to TRBJ2-7; TRBD1 might be the D (7 bases). Germline V lookup: CDR1 GTSNPN, CDR2 SVGIG (reference sequence). Trimming took off 2 bases at V and 3 bases at J, with 14 bases between the two ends. The CDR3 is 14 amino acids. The CDR3 sequence is CAWSRGAGGYEQYF. CDR3 DNA: TGTGCCTGGAGTAGGGGGGCAGGGGGCTACGAGCAGTACTTC.

This rearrangement joins TRBV9 to TRBJ1-2, with D maybe TRBD1 (5 bases). Germline V gene lookup returns CDR1 SGDLS and CDR2 YYNGEE. Trimming pared 3 bases from V and 8 bases from J, leaving 14 bases between. This CDR3 spans 13 amino acids. The CDR3 sequence is CASSASGGNGYTF. CDR3 bases: TGTGCCAGCAGCGCCTCGGGGGGGAACGGCTACACCTTC.

This clone has a handful of counts. This chain uses TRBV30 with TRBJ1-2, with a weak D call TRBD1 (5 bases). Germline V gene sequence: CDR1 GTSNPN, CDR2 SVGIG (reference sequence). Trimming pared 7 bases from V and 4 bases from J, leaving 13 bases between. The CDR3 extends over 12 amino acids. DNA for the CDR3: TGTGCCTTTCGTTCAGGGAGCTATGGCTACACCTTC. Protein product: CAFRSGSYGYTF.

The genes are TRBV29-1 and TRBJ2-1; D unresolved. Germline V gene data show CDR1 as SQVTM and CDR2 as ANQGSEA. V shed 7 bases and J shed 6 bases, with 19 bases lying between them. The CDR3 totals 14 residues. The CDR3 loop is CSALGYGRANEQFF. CDR3 nucleotides: TGCAGCGCCCTCGGGTACGGTAGAGCCAATGAGCAGTTCTTC.

V usage is TRBV6-1 and J usage is TRBJ1-2, with 8 bases matching TRBD1. The CDR3 is 15 residues long. Losses at the gene ends were 1 base for V and 0 bases for J; bases not matched to a gene: 1. From germline, CDR1 is MNHNS and CDR2 SASEGT. The CDR3 is CASSEGGQANYGYTF. CDR3 bases: TGTGCCAGCAGTGAAGGGGGACAGGCTAACTATGGCTACACCTTC.

This clone was seen a single time. The CDR3, as DNA: TGTGCCAGCAGTGCCCCCTTTGTGTCGGGGGCTGACGAGCAGTACTTC. This codes for CASSAPFVSGADEQYF. The chain joins TRBV6-6 to TRBJ2-7, with D perhaps given as TRBD1 or TRBD2 (6 bases each). Trimming took off 5 bases at V and 5 bases at J, with 22 bases between the two ends. Per germline, CDR1 MNHNY and CDR2 SVGAGI (reference sequence). The CDR3 spans 16 residues.